This T cell receptor beta chain was identified during a study of cytomegalovirus exposure and HLA in healthy donors. For the study at large: Counted in an early data release were 65 million to 100 million unique TCRs from HLA-typed donors. Whole-study results and caveats: Cytomegalovirus-associated TCR beta chains were listed, numbering roughly 150. CMV serostatus was the sole immune exposure information available. Researchers reported that a few CMV-associated chains were confirmed in vitro as CMV antigen-specific.

Germline-derived CDR1 and CDR2 are SNHLY and FYNNEI. This CDR3 contains 14 residues. Unmatched junction bases numbered 6, after V lost 5 bases and J lost 4 bases. This clone was recorded once. Antigen: not known. The PCR made use of 60 Vbeta and 13 Jbeta primers. Some clones are missing from TCRdb's copy, which holds only in-frame ones; the method was immunoSEQ multiplex PCR. The data contain 150,000 or so clones, 75% to 80% of them singletons. This clonotype originated in a male donor in good health and CMV-seronegative. The chain links TRBV2 to TRBJ1-2; TRBD1 aligns across 8 bases. Sequences were obtained from PBMCs. CDR3 in DNA: TGTGCCAGCAGTCGGGACAGGTCCAGCTATGGCTACACCTTC. It yields the protein CASSRDRSSYGYTF. Based on the CDR3 plus reference TRBV2 and TRBJ1-2, the full variable domain is EPEVTQTPSHQVTQMGQEVILRCVPISNHLYFYWYRQILGQKVEFLVSFYNNEISEKSEIFDDQFSVERPDGSNFTLKIRSTKLEDSAMYFCASSRDRSSYGYTFGSGTRLTVV.